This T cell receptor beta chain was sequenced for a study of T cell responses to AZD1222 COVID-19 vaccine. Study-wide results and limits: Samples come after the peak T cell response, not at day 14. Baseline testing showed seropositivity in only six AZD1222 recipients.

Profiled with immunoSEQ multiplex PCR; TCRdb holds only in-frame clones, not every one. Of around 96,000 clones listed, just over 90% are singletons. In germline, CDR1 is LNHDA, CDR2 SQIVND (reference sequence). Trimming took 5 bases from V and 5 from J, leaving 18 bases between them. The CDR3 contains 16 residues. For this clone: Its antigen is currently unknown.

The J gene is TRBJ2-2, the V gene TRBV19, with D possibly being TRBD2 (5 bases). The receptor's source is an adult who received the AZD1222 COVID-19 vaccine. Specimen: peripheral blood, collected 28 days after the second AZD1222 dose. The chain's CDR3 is CASSSLGEGRTGELFF. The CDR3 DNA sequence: TGTGCCAGTAGTTCGCTTGGCGAGGGCCGGACCGGGGAGCTGTTTTTT. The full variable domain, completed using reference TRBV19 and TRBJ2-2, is DGGITQSPKYLFRKEGQNVTLSCEQNLNHDAMYWYRQDPGQGLRLIYYSQIVNDFQKGDIAEGYSVSREKKESFPLTVTSAQKNPTAFYLCASSSLGEGRTGELFFGEGSRLTVL.